This TCR beta chain was observed in a study of beta chain features in type 1 diabetes. General study results and limits: TCRB repertoires of naive, central memory and Treg cells appeared more similar among patients than among healthy donors.

cDNA synthesis used the whole RNA isolate, giving expressed TCRB sequences. Approximately 3.6 million reads, on average, came from each naive, central memory and regulatory T cell sample. Data came from immunoSEQ multiplex PCR; TCRdb stores just in-frame clones and leaves some out. This table has about 900,000 clones, roughly 17% appearing once. CDR3 length equals 14 residues. CDR1 is MNHNS, CDR2 SASEGT, per germline. Trimming took 10 bases from V and 1 from J, leaving 17 bases between them. As for this clone: What it recognizes is unknown.

The sequence was obtained from a woman younger than 35 in good health. This chain connects TRBV6-1 to TRBJ2-7; tentative D call: TRBD2 (6 bases). Sequencing input: naive CD4+ T cells from blood. CDR3 in amino acids: CATLHPAGSYEQYF. DNA of the CDR3: TGTGCCACCCTTCATCCCGCGGGATCCTACGAGCAGTACTTC.